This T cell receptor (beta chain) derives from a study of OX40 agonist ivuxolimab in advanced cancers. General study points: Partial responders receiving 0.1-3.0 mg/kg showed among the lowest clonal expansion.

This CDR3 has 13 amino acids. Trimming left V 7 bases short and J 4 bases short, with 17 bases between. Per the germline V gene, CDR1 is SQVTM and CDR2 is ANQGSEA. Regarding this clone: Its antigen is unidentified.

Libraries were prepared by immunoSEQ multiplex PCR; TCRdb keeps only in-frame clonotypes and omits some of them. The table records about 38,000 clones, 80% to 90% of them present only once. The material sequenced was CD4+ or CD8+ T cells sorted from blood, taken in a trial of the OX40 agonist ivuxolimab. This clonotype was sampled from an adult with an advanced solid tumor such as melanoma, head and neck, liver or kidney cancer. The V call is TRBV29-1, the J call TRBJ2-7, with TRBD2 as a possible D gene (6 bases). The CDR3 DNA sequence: TGCAGCGAGAGCGGGTGGAGCCGGTACGAGCAGTACTTC. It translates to CSESGWSRYEQYF.